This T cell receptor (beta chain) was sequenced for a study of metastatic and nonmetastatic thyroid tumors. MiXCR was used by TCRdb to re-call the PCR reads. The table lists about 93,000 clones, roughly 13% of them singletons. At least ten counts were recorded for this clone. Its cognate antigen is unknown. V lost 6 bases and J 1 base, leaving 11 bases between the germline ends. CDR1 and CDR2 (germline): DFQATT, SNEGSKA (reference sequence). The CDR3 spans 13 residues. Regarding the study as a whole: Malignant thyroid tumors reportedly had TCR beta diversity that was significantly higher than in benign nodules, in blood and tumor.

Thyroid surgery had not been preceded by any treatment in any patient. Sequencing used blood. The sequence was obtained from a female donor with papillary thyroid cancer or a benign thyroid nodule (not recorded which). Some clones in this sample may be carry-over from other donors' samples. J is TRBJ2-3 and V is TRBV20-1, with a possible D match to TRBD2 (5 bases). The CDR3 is CSARIGGTDTQYF. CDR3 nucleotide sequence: TGCAGTGCCCGTATCGGGGGCACAGATACGCAGTATTTT.